This entry is about one T cell receptor (beta chain). The antigen remains undetermined. The record originates from a study of cytomegalovirus exposure and HLA in healthy donors. Study-wide points: Later analysis showed TCR association rates varying by HLA locus, highest for DRB1 and lowest for HLA-C. Using a false discovery rate of 0.05, a later analysis showed that approximately 17,000 TCR beta sequences were associated with HLA alleles. Usually a TCR sequence was rare, but some public TCRs were found in many donors.

Germline values: CDR1 SGHRS, CDR2 YFSETQ. The trim removed 4 bases at V and 5 bases at J, leaving 6 bases unmatched. The CDR3 totals 14 residues. The PCR used 60 Vbeta and 13 Jbeta primers. The repertoire was sequenced with immunoSEQ multiplex PCR; TCRdb's copy has only in-frame clones and lacks some. The sample lists some 160,000 clones; roughly 72% were seen once. The V gene is TRBV5-1, the J gene TRBJ2-1, with TRBD1 matching over 7 bases. The source of this sequence is a man aged 35 to 55 in good health and CMV-seronegative. The sample comprised PBMCs. The CDR3 loop is CASSRMTGNNEQFF. The CDR3 bases are TGCGCCAGCAGCCGAATGACAGGGAACAATGAGCAGTTCTTC.